One and the same sample provided the 25 T cell receptor beta chains below, sequenced in a study of regulatory T cells in long-lasting Graves disease. The time point here: newly diagnosed GD, antithyroid drugs for less than 3 months. PBMCs provided the RNA from which the TCR library was made. Relying on iRepertoire HTBI primers and Arm-PCR of CDR3 regions, the team built TCR beta libraries. TCRdb processed the multiplex PCR reads anew with MiXCR; each CDR3 protein has one entry. The sample carries around 360,000 distinct CDR3 sequences, roughly 17% recorded once. These data also featured in a second study, about T cells in Graves' hyperthyroidism and ophthalmopathy.

Sample: peripheral blood mononuclear cells (PBMCs), taken at new diagnosis, from a patient treated with antithyroid drugs. Receptors were obtained from a young woman with Graves disease.

The chain employs TRBV6-4 and TRBJ1-2; 10 positions match TRBD1. The CDR3 totals 15 residues. CDR1 is MRHNA and CDR2 is SNTAGT in the germline V gene. Trimming removed 0 bases from V and 6 bases from J; junction bases left unmatched: 4. As DNA, the CDR3 is TGTGCCAGCAGTGACTCGACAGGGGGCTTCGATGGCTACACCTTC. Translating it yields CASSDSTGGFDGYTF.

This sequence joins TRBV12-3 or TRBV12-4 and TRBJ1-5; TRBD1 agrees at 7 bases. The CDR3 runs 15 residues. Trimming at V came to 5 bases and at J to 11 bases, leaving 15 bases not matched to a gene. The CDR3 region has the DNA TGTGCCAGCAGTCCCGGGACAGCAGGGGTCTCGACCCAGCATTTT. The encoded protein is CASSPGTAGVSTQHF.

This clonotype occurred many times. This sequence joins TRBV2 and TRBJ1-1; D gene unclear. This CDR3 has 13 amino acids. Germline lookup yields CDR1 SNHLY and CDR2 FYNNEI. V lost 7 bases, J lost 4 bases, and 13 bases lay in between. This CDR3 is CASNEEAATEAFF. CDR3 in DNA: TGTGCCAGCAACGAGGAAGCGGCCACTGAAGCTTTCTTT.

With regard to this clonotype: A much larger clone lies a single base off, so this may be a read error. The chain carries TRBV20-1 and TRBJ1-6; TRBD1 is a possible D gene (6 bases). Germline V gene data show CDR1 as DFQATT and CDR2 as SNEGSKA (reference sequence). The CDR3 sequence is 14 residues long. The CDR3 loop reads CSARWGRGNSRLHF. The CDR3 DNA reads TGCAGTGCTAGATGGGGCAGGGGCAATTCACGCCTCCACTTT.

This clonotype was detected ten times or more. V is TRBV6-1 and J is TRBJ1-6; 7 nucleotides match TRBD1. The CDR3 covers 15 residues. J was trimmed by 6 bases and V by 5 bases; bases with no gene match: 7. CDR1 and CDR2 from the germline V gene are MNHNS and SASEGT. The CDR3 sequence is CASSLQGSGNSPLHF. The CDR3 DNA reads as TGTGCCAGCAGTCTACAGGGGAGTGGTAATTCACCCCTCCACTTT.

This clonotype has ten or more counts. The CDR3 is CASRPGGQVNEQFF. The DNA of the CDR3 is TGTGCCAGCAGGCCCGGTGGGCAGGTGAATGAGCAGTTCTTC. The chain couples TRBV12-3 or TRBV12-4 to TRBJ2-1; no firm D call. This CDR3 region has 14 residues. V gave up 6 bases and J gave up 7 bases, with 16 bases separating them.

Remarks on this clonotype: This could be a read error, since a much larger clone is one nucleotide away. The rearrangement links TRBV6-5 to TRBJ1-6; unclear D gene. This CDR3 contains 16 residues. CDR1 is MNHEY, CDR2 SVGAGI, per germline. V was cut by 2 bases and J by 8 bases, with 16 bases left in between. The CDR3 bases are TGTGCCAGCAGTTACGGGTGGGCGGTGCGGGATTCACCCCTCCACTTT. This sequence encodes CASSYGWAVRDSPLHF.

This clonotype was found many times. This chain connects TRBV3-1 to TRBJ1-1; D unclear. CDR3 size: 15 residues. The germline gives CDR1 LGHDT, CDR2 YNNKEL (reference sequence). Trimming stripped 4 bases from V and 1 base from J, with 13 bases between. The CDR3 protein is CASSPMQPGNTEAFF. In DNA form, the CDR3 reads TGTGCCAGCAGCCCCATGCAGCCGGGGAACACTGAAGCTTTCTTT.

The sample holds many counts of this clonotype. The gene calls are TRBV6-2 or TRBV6-3 and TRBJ1-1, with unresolved D. The V end was cut by 4 bases, the J end by 8 bases, with 17 bases between. Per germline, CDR1 MNHEY and CDR2 SVGEGT. CDR3 length: 14 amino acids. CDR3: CASSSIWEQIEAFF. The CDR3 DNA follows: TGTGCCAGCAGTTCGATTTGGGAGCAAATAGAAGCTTTCTTT.

This clonotype showed up many times. V usage is TRBV7-8 and J usage is TRBJ1-2; a possible D gene is TRBD1 (5 bases). This CDR3 is 16 amino acids long. Trimming took 1 base from V and 5 from J, leaving 17 bases between them. CDR1 and CDR2 from the germline V gene are SGHVS and FQNEAQ. Here the CDR3 reads CASSLGGTGEGYGYTF. CDR3 nucleotides: TGTGCCAGCAGCTTAGGCGGGACGGGGGAGGGGTATGGCTACACCTTC.

This clonotype was counted ten times or more. The rearrangement uses TRBV11-2 and TRBJ2-1; TRBD1 or TRBD2 may be the D gene (5 bases each). Trimming pared 1 base from V and 2 bases from J, leaving 9 bases between. The germline CDR1 and CDR2 sequences are SGHAT and FQNNGV. This CDR3 region has 15 residues. The CDR3 DNA reads TGTGCCAGCAGCTTAGTGGTGGGGGCCTACAATGAGCAGTTCTTC. Translated: CASSLVVGAYNEQFF.

This clonotype was seen ten or more times. The V call is TRBV10-3, the J call TRBJ2-3; D might be TRBD1 or TRBD2, each matching 5 bases. The CDR3 has 14 amino acids. From germline, CDR1 is ENHRY and CDR2 SYGVKD. V dropped 10 bases and J dropped 2 bases, with 16 bases sitting between them. In DNA form, the CDR3 reads TGTGCCACCCTACCCACCGGGGCCACAGATACGCAGTATTTT. Its protein product is CATLPTGATDTQYF.

Ten or more counts support this clonotype. The chain recombines TRBV28 with TRBJ2-7; 7 bases match TRBD1. This CDR3 contains 14 residues. The J segment lost 1 base and the V segment lost 5 bases, leaving 5 bases of the junction unmatched. Germline CDR1 and CDR2: MDHEN and SYDVKM. CDR3 nucleotides: TGTGCCAGCAGTGGGACAGTGGGATCCTACGAGCAGTACTTC. Residues: CASSGTVGSYEQYF.

This clonotype was detected a few times. The DNA of the CDR3 is TGTGCCAGCAGTTTAGCGCGTGTGGGGAATGAAAAACTGTTTTTT. Residues: CASSLARVGNEKLFF. The chain is built from TRBV12-3 or TRBV12-4 and TRBJ1-4; no definite D call. The CDR3 loop spans 15 amino acids. The ends were cut back, 0 bases at V and 5 bases at J, with 10 bases in the middle.

A word on this clonotype: This may come from a read error, since a much larger clone is one base off. This chain links TRBV7-9 with TRBJ2-3; D might be TRBD1 or TRBD2, each matching 5 bases. Deletions cut 5 bases from V and 2 bases from J, with 14 bases between. The CDR3 is 15 residues long. The germline V gene encodes CDR1 SEHNR and CDR2 FQNEAQ (reference sequence). The DNA for the CDR3 is TGTGCCAGCAGCCGGAACATGGGGGTCACAGATACGCAGTATTTT. Protein sequence: CASSRNMGVTDTQYF.

Concerning this clonotype: This is likely an artifact of a read error, given a far larger clone one base away. The chain employs TRBV11-1 and TRBJ1-5; no firm D call. The V and J ends lost 1 base and 5 bases respectively, with 9 bases between them. The CDR3 is made up of 14 amino acids. Germline values: CDR1 SGHAT, CDR2 FQDESV (reference sequence). The CDR3 protein is CASSLGPAYQPQHF. CDR3 DNA: TGTGCCAGCAGCTTAGGTCCAGCGTATCAGCCCCAGCATTTT. The whole variable domain, remainder taken from reference TRBV11-1 and TRBJ1-5, is EAEVAQSPRYKITEKSQAVAFWCDPISGHATLYWYRQILGQGPELLVQFQDESVVDDSQLPKDRFSAERLKGVDSTLKIQPAELGDSAMYLCASSLGPAYQPQHFGDGTRLSIL.

In its sample, this clonotype was seen a few times. The J gene is TRBJ2-1, the V gene TRBV5-1; no clear D. The germline V and J ends were trimmed by 3 bases and 3 bases, with 10 bases remaining between them. Per the germline V gene, CDR1 is SGHRS and CDR2 is YFSETQ. The CDR3 length is 14 residues. CDR3 DNA sequence: TGCGCCAGCAGCTCGATTGGCGACTACAATGAGCAGTTCTTC. As protein: CASSSIGDYNEQFF.

Written as DNA, the CDR3 is TGTGCCTGGGCCCCCGCGGGGCACCCCTTGGCGTACGAGCAGTACTTC. Residues: CAWAPAGHPLAYEQYF. The J gene is TRBJ2-7, the V gene TRBV30, with D possibly TRBD2 on 6 matching bases. The CDR3 is 16 residues long. Germline V gives CDR1 GTSNPN, CDR2 SVGIG (reference sequence). The V end lost 5 bases, the J end lost 4 bases, and 24 bases lay between the germline ends.

This clonotype was counted ten times or more. The rearrangement uses TRBV28 and TRBJ2-3; no clear D gene. Germline-derived CDR1 and CDR2 are MDHEN and SYDVKM. Deletions cut 6 bases from V and 6 bases from J, with 10 bases between. The CDR3 contains 12 residues. The CDR3 spells CASRKAPDTQYF. The CDR3 coding sequence is TGTGCCAGCAGGAAAGCTCCCGATACGCAGTATTTT. The variable domain in full, completed from reference TRBV28 and TRBJ2-3, reads DVKVTQSSRYLVKRTGEKVFLECVQDMDHENMFWYRQDPGLGLRLIYFSYDVKMKEKGDIPEGYSVSREKKERFSLILESASTNQTSMYLCASRKAPDTQYFGPGTRLTVL.

This clonotype was observed a few times. V usage is TRBV29-1 and J usage is TRBJ2-7; TRBD1 matches 9 bases. The CDR3 has 14 amino acids. CDR1 and CDR2 from the germline V gene are SQVTM and ANQGSEA. Trimming took 6 bases from V and 1 from J; bases not matched to a gene: 7. CDR3 coding DNA: TGCAGCGTCAAGACAGGGGGGAATTCCTACGAGCAGTACTTC. Its translation: CSVKTGGNSYEQYF.

About this clonotype itself: A much larger clone is a single base away; this may be a read error. The CDR3 here is CASSSVIRNGGPYNEQYF. The CDR3 DNA sequence: TGTGCCAGCAGCTCCGTAATCAGGAACGGGGGCCCCTACAATGAGCAGTACTTC. V is TRBV7-8 and J is TRBJ2-7; D might be TRBD1 or TRBD2, each matching 6 bases. Germline CDR1 SGHVS, CDR2 FQNEAQ. The ends were cut back, 4 bases at V and 7 bases at J, with 29 bases in the middle. The CDR3 covers 18 residues.

The rearrangement joins TRBV28 to TRBJ2-4; possibly TRBD2 for D (7 bases). The length of the CDR3 is 16 residues. V shed 7 bases and J shed 0 bases, with 16 bases lying between them. Germline assignment: CDR1 MDHEN and CDR2 SYDVKM. The CDR3 spells CASTPPGGLAKNIQYF. The CDR3 bases are TGTGCCAGCACCCCCCCGGGGGGCTTAGCCAAAAACATTCAGTACTTC.

This clonotype was observed at least ten times. J is TRBJ2-2 and V is TRBV6-1; a weak D match, TRBD2 (6 bases). The germline gives CDR1 MNHNS, CDR2 SASEGT. The CDR3 has 16 amino acids. V lost 8 bases and J 4 bases, leaving 20 bases between the germline ends. CDR3 protein: CASVGRKAGFTGELFF. In DNA form, the CDR3 reads TGTGCCAGCGTGGGCAGGAAGGCGGGATTCACCGGGGAGCTGTTTTTT.

The V gene is TRBV6-2 or TRBV6-3, the J gene TRBJ2-2; 10 bases are a match to TRBD2. The V gene end was trimmed by 5 bases and the J gene end by 7 bases; junction bases not matched to a gene: 10. The length of the CDR3 is 16 residues. The V gene's germline CDR1 is MNHEY and CDR2 SVGEGT. In DNA, the CDR3 is TGTGCCAGCAGTGAAACGCTAGCGGGAGACCTCGGGGAGCTGTTTTTT. As protein: CASSETLAGDLGELFF.

V usage is TRBV5-8 and J usage is TRBJ2-6, with a tentative D call TRBD1 (6 bases). CDR1 SGHTS and CDR2 YDEGEE come from the germline V gene. Trimming pared 4 bases from V and 0 bases from J, leaving 11 bases between. The CDR3 totals 16 residues. The CDR3 here is CASSPTGFSGANVLTF. The CDR3 coding sequence is TGTGCCAGCAGCCCAACAGGGTTCTCTGGGGCCAACGTCCTGACTTTC.